The 27 T cell receptor beta chains given below trace back to one sample, sequenced in a study of post-analysis software for immune sequencing data. Study-level findings and limits: TRBV5-6, TRBV5-1 and TRBV20-1 were among a few TRBV segments more frequent in patients than controls.

These receptors lack a known antigen. Prepared TCR beta cDNA libraries contained unique molecular identifiers. TCRdb reanalysed the PCR reads using MiXCR and keeps one entry per CDR3 protein. The sample carries about 540,000 distinct CDR3 sequences, around 34% recorded once. The sequenced sample was blood. These receptors were obtained from a girl aged 2-17 years with multiple sclerosis.

In this sample, this clonotype turned up a few times. This sequence joins TRBV12-5 and TRBJ2-1; 9 bases map to TRBD2. The CDR3 contains 12 residues. The germline V gene encodes CDR1 LGHNT and CDR2 FRNRAP. Unmatched junction bases numbered 5, after V lost 7 bases and J lost 10 bases. CDR3 sequence: CASAPLAGEQFF. In nucleotides, the CDR3 is TGTGCTAGTGCCCCTCTAGCGGGGGAGCAGTTCTTC.

The chain is built from TRBV5-1 and TRBJ2-3, with 9 bases identical to TRBD1. V was clipped by 3 bases and J by 0 bases; unmatched bases: 2. This CDR3 has 15 amino acids. Looked up from germline, CDR1 is SGHRS and CDR2 is YFSETQ. The CDR3 DNA reads TGCGCCAGCAGCTGGGACAGGGACAGCACAGATACGCAGTATTTT. Protein: CASSWDRDSTDTQYF.

V gene TRBV5-1 combines with J gene TRBJ2-7; D is ambiguous. Germline V CDR1 and CDR2: SGHRS, YFSETQ. The CDR3 totals 13 residues. V was trimmed by 5 bases and J by 1 base, leaving 10 bases between them. The CDR3, as DNA: TGCGCCAGCAGAATGGGCCCTTCCTACGAGCAGTACTTC. Protein: CASRMGPSYEQYF.

The chain joins TRBV7-9 to TRBJ2-5, with D perhaps TRBD1 (6 bases). Trimming took off 5 bases at V and 2 bases at J, with 21 bases between the two ends. CDR1 is SEHNR and CDR2 is FQNEAQ in the germline V gene (reference sequence). The CDR3 has 17 residues. As DNA, the CDR3 is TGTGCCAGCAGCGGATCGAGCGGACAGCCCAATCAAGAGACCCAGTACTTC. It codes for CASSGSSGQPNQETQYF. Supplemented by reference TRBV7-9 and TRBJ2-5, the full variable domain reads DTGVSQNPRHKITKRGQNVTFRCDPISEHNRLYWYRQTLGQGPEFLTYFQNEAQLEKSRLLSDRFSAERPKGSFSTLEIQRTEQGDSAMYLCASSGSSGQPNQETQYFGPGTRLLVL.

This clonotype was counted between two and nine times. The chain has TRBV2 and TRBJ2-5, with TRBD1 identical over 7 bases. The trim removed 4 bases at V and 5 bases at J, leaving 4 bases unmatched. This CDR3 is built from 13 residues. Germline CDR1 reads SNHLY; CDR2 reads FYNNEI. CDR3 nucleotide sequence: TGTGCCAGCAGTGTACAGGGGACGGAGACCCAGTACTTC. Translating it yields CASSVQGTETQYF.

The V call is TRBV18, the J call TRBJ2-2; D is undetermined. The CDR3 is 14 residues long. V was trimmed by 5 bases and J by 2 bases, leaving 9 bases between them. The germline gives CDR1 KGHSH, CDR2 LQKENI. The CDR3 spells CASSALDNTGELFF. The DNA of the CDR3 is TGTGCCAGCTCAGCCCTAGACAACACCGGGGAGCTGTTTTTT.

The rearrangement uses TRBV5-1 and TRBJ2-2; maybe TRBD2 (6 bases). This CDR3 contains 15 residues. Germline V gene lookup returns CDR1 SGHRS and CDR2 YFSETQ. V was pared by 4 bases and J by 3 bases, with 13 bases between. The CDR3 loop reads CASSPNPGDTGELFF. The CDR3 DNA reads TGCGCCAGCAGCCCAAACCCGGGAGACACCGGGGAGCTGTTTTTT.

The CDR3 here is CASTPGSRRCSGAFF. CDR3 nucleotide sequence: TGTGCCAGCACCCCAGGGTCGCGTCGGTGCTCAGGAGCTTTCTTT. The chain combines TRBV12-3 or TRBV12-4 with TRBJ1-1; tentatively, D is TRBD1 (5 bases). The V end lost 7 bases, the J end lost 10 bases, and 25 bases lay between the germline ends. The CDR3 consists of 15 residues.

This clonotype was counted between two and nine times. The J gene is TRBJ2-3, the V gene TRBV3-1; tentatively, D is TRBD2 (5 bases). Germline-derived CDR1 and CDR2 are LGHDT and YNNKEL (reference sequence). CDR3 length: 13 residues. Trimming cost V 4 bases and J 14 bases, with 19 bases left between them. This CDR3 is CASSLQPRLAPYF. The CDR3 nucleotides are TGTGCCAGCAGCCTCCAACCGAGGCTAGCTCCGTATTTT.

This chain joins TRBV2 and TRBJ2-5, with TRBD1 matching 12 bases. V was clipped by 11 bases and J by 4 bases; unmatched bases: 14. Per germline, CDR1 SNHLY and CDR2 FYNNEI. This CDR3 spans 16 amino acids. The CDR3 is CAGDPGQGASGETQYF. The CDR3 DNA is TGTGCCGGAGATCCGGGACAGGGGGCCAGTGGAGAGACCCAGTACTTC.

This chain uses TRBV4-1 with TRBJ2-5; TRBD2 aligns across 8 bases. With 0 bases clipped from V and 4 bases from J, the junction kept 7 bases outside the gene matches. Germline V gene lookup returns CDR1 MGHRA and CDR2 YSYEKL. This CDR3 contains 16 residues. The CDR3 loop reads CASSQDWRGVIETQYF. Here the CDR3 DNA reads TGCGCCAGCAGCCAAGACTGGCGGGGGGTAATAGAGACCCAGTACTTC.

The V gene is TRBV12-3 or TRBV12-4, the J gene TRBJ1-6, with unresolved D. The V and J ends lost 2 bases and 7 bases respectively, with 6 bases between them. This CDR3 is 13 amino acids long. The CDR3 DNA is TGTGCCAGCAGTTTAAATGGGAATTCACCCCTCCACTTT. The encoded protein is CASSLNGNSPLHF.

The sample holds a few counts of this clonotype. The chain has TRBV25-1 and TRBJ1-2; 8 bases line up with TRBD1. Germline V gene data show CDR1 as MGHDK and CDR2 as SYGVNS. This CDR3 has 14 residues. V lost 6 bases and J lost 0; bases outside the gene matches: 3. CDR3 protein: CASSGQGPNYGYTF. The CDR3 DNA sequence: TGTGCCAGCAGCGGACAGGGCCCTAACTATGGCTACACCTTC.

The V call is TRBV6-5, the J call TRBJ1-1, with TRBD1 matching over 9 bases. The germline CDR1 and CDR2 sequences are MNHEY and SVGAGI. The CDR3 has 15 amino acids. V was clipped by 2 bases and J by 3 bases; unmatched bases: 4. CDR3 DNA: TGTGCCAGCAGTTACGACCGACAGGGGGACACTGAAGCTTTCTTT. This encodes CASSYDRQGDTEAFF.

This rearrangement joins TRBV5-1 to TRBJ1-1; D is uncertain. The ends were cut back, 0 bases at V and 3 bases at J, with 6 bases in the middle. The CDR3 loop spans 13 amino acids. Germline assignment: CDR1 SGHRS and CDR2 YFSETQ. DNA of the CDR3: TGCGCCAGCAGCTTGGCAGGACACACTGAAGCTTTCTTT. This translates into CASSLAGHTEAFF.

The V call is TRBV4-2, the J call TRBJ1-1; D is perhaps TRBD1 (5 bases). CDR1 and CDR2 (germline): LGHNA, YNFKEQ. V was clipped by 0 bases and J by 3 bases, with 11 bases between them. CDR3 length equals 15 residues. CDR3 sequence (DNA): TGTGCCAGCAGCCAAGATTGGGGCTTAGACACTGAAGCTTTCTTT. Its translation is CASSQDWGLDTEAFF.

This sequence joins TRBV18 and TRBJ1-1; D gene ambiguous. Germline lookup yields CDR1 KGHSH and CDR2 LQKENI. Trimming shortened V by 5 bases and J by 1 base, and 17 bases separated the two germline ends. This CDR3 is 16 amino acids long. For the CDR3, the DNA is TGTGCCAGCTCATCAAACCGGGTCCTTTCGAACACTGAAGCTTTCTTT. This encodes CASSSNRVLSNTEAFF.

V and J are TRBV6-5 and TRBJ2-3; D is possibly TRBD1 (5 bases). Germline CDR1 and CDR2: MNHEY and SVGAGI. The ends were cut back, 8 bases at V and 2 bases at J, with 8 bases in the middle. The CDR3 has 12 amino acids. CDR3 coding DNA: TGTGCCAGCGGGGCCTACACAGATACGCAGTATTTT. It codes for CASGAYTDTQYF.

This chain links TRBV20-1 with TRBJ2-1; 9 nucleotides match TRBD1. The J call may be wrong; the DNA end is better matched by TRBJ2-7. The CDR3 length is 15 residues. CDR1 and CDR2 (germline): DFQATT, SNEGSKA (reference sequence). The CDR3 nucleotides read TGCAGTGCTAGACCCACAGGGGGCCGTTACAATGAGCAGTACTTC. Translated, it gives CSARPTGGRYNEQYF.

The chain combines TRBV7-2 with TRBJ2-3, with TRBD1 matching over 9 bases. CDR1 and CDR2 (germline): SGHTA, FQGNSA. This CDR3 is built from 14 residues. The J segment lost 5 bases and the V segment lost 1 base, leaving 1 base of the junction unmatched. DNA for the CDR3: TGTGCCAGCAGCTTAGGGGGACAGGGAGATACGCAGTATTTT. This gives the protein CASSLGGQGDTQYF.

This clonotype was seen only a few times. The chain joins TRBV3-1 to TRBJ2-1; D gene ambiguous. This CDR3 has 13 amino acids. Trimming took 5 bases from V and 1 from J, leaving 6 bases between them. From germline, CDR1 is LGHDT and CDR2 YNNKEL (reference sequence). CDR3 sequence reads: CASSYGSYNEQFF. The CDR3 DNA is TGTGCCAGCAGCTATGGGTCCTACAATGAGCAGTTCTTC.

This clonotype was counted once. This chain links TRBV18 with TRBJ2-3, with D hard to call. V was pared by 3 bases and J by 2 bases, with 6 bases between. Per germline, CDR1 KGHSH and CDR2 LQKENI. CDR3 size: 13 residues. CDR3 in DNA: TGTGCCAGCTCACCCGTGACCACAGATACGCAGTATTTT. Its protein is CASSPVTTDTQYF.

The table lists this clonotype with a few counts. The chain uses TRBV5-5 and TRBJ1-1; D is unclear. The CDR3 is made up of 15 amino acids. Trimming stripped 3 bases from V and 0 bases from J, with 12 bases between. CDR1 and CDR2 from the germline V gene are SGHKS and YYEKEE (reference sequence). This CDR3 is CASSSEIRVNTEAFF. CDR3 bases: TGTGCCAGCAGCTCGGAAATTCGGGTGAACACTGAAGCTTTCTTT.

Comment on this clonotype: One end of the junction is discordant with germline, which a read error may explain. The V call is TRBV12-3 or TRBV12-4, the J call TRBJ2-1; 12 bases map to TRBD1. The CDR3 contains 15 residues. DNA of the CDR3: TGTGCCAGCCCCGTGGGACAGGGGGCCTACGATGAGCAGTTCTTC. Its protein is CASPVGQGAYDEQFF.

The gene calls are TRBV10-3 and TRBJ2-4; TRBD2 aligns across 9 bases. The assigned J gene may be wrong: the sequence end matches TRBJ2-5 better. Per the germline V gene, CDR1 is ENHRY and CDR2 is SYGVKD. CDR3 length: 13 amino acids. CDR3 coding DNA: TGTGCCACCTTCAGCGGGGGGAAAGAGACCCAGTACTTC. This codes for CATFSGGKETQYF.

V gene TRBV12-3 or TRBV12-4 combines with J gene TRBJ2-1; 7 bases align to TRBD2. The V gene end was trimmed by 7 bases and the J gene end by 3 bases; junction bases not matched to a gene: 15. The CDR3 totals 17 residues. CDR3: CASTPGVAGDFYNEQFF. The CDR3 DNA reads as TGTGCCAGCACCCCGGGGGTGGCGGGGGATTTCTACAATGAGCAGTTCTTC.

The rearrangement joins TRBV7-9 to TRBJ2-7; D remains unclear. The germline V gene encodes CDR1 SEHNR and CDR2 FQNEAQ (reference sequence). This CDR3 comprises 16 residues. Trimming took 5 bases from V and 2 from J, leaving 19 bases between them. In DNA, the CDR3 is TGTGCCAGCAGCCCGGACCGGACGGAATCAGCCTACGAGCAGTACTTC. Its translation: CASSPDRTESAYEQYF.